Sequencing of this T cell receptor (beta chain) was carried out in a study of shared clonotypes between healthy human individuals. Background on the study: CD4 naive cells filled three plates per donor, CD4 memory three, CD8 naive two and CD8 memory one.

Study-level results: Richness estimates generally favored naive over memory subsets. Unshared clonotypes carried lower generation probabilities than those common to all four donors.

Donors, without exception, were Caucasian adults residing in Nashville, Tennessee. This clone has just one count. Antigen: not known. Data came from immunoSEQ multiplex PCR; TCRdb stores just in-frame clones and leaves some out. Of more than 2 million clones in the sample, around 95% were seen once. This CDR3 has 14 amino acids. CDR1 KGHSH and CDR2 LQKENI come from the germline V gene. Trimming took off 2 bases at V and 0 bases at J, with 6 bases between the two ends. The clonotype originates from a man between 18 and 29 years old in good health. The sample was naive CD4+ T cells sorted from blood. Described subset: CD45RA+ positively selected. The chain joins TRBV18 to TRBJ2-3, with unresolved D. CDR3 protein: CASSPEASTDTQYF. The CDR3 nucleotides are TGTGCCAGCTCACCAGAGGCTAGCACAGATACGCAGTATTTT.